One TCR beta chain is described in this entry. Its specificity is not known. The study gave focal radiation plus ipilimumab CTLA-4 blockade to patients with chemo-refractory metastatic non-small-cell lung cancer. Clones were sequenced by immunoSEQ multiplex PCR, and TCRdb holds only the in-frame ones, with some missing. This repertoire shows approximately 28,000 clones, around 79% found once; its top ten account for around 8%. These data are taken from a study of radiotherapy plus CTLA-4 blockade in lung cancer. Turning to the study itself: An objective response was seen in roughly a sixth of patients, and disease control in less than 40%. Points from the study as a whole: Interferon-beta and early blood T cell clone dynamics reportedly predicted response best. Tumor-origin TCR clones grew in blood after radiotherapy plus ipilimumab.

Germline V gene lookup returns CDR1 SNHLY and CDR2 FYNNEI. The CDR3 is made up of 14 amino acids. V gave up 6 bases and J gave up 2 bases; unmatched junction bases: 0. The material was peripheral blood, obtained from a patient treated with radiotherapy plus ipilimumab. The rearrangement joins TRBV2 to TRBJ1-3; the match to TRBD1 covers 11 bases. This receptor was obtained from a human donor with non-small cell lung cancer who had stable disease on radiotherapy plus ipilimumab. The CDR3 DNA reads TGTGCCAGCAGGGGACAGGGGGCTGGAAACACCATATATTTT. This gives the protein CASRGQGAGNTIYF.